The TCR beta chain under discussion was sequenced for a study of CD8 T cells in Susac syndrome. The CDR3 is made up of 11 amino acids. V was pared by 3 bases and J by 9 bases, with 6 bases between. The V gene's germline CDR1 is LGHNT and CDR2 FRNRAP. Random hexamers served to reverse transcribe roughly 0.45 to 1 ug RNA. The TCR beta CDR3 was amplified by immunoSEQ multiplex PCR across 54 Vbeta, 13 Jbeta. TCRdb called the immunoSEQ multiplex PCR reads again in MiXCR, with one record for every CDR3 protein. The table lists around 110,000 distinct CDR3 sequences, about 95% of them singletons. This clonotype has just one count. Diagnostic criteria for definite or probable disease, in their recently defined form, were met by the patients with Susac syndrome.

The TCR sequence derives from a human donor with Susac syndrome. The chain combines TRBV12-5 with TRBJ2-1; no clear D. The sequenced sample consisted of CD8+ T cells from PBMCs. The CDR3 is CASGFSGEQFF. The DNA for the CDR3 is TGTGCTAGTGGTTTCAGTGGTGAGCAGTTCTTC. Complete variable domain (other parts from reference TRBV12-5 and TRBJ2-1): DARVTQTPRHKVTEMGQEVTMRCQPILGHNTVFWYRQTMMQGLELLAYFRNRAPLDDSGMPKDRFSAEMPDATLATLKIQPSEPRDSAVYFCASGFSGEQFFGPGTRLTVL.